This T cell receptor beta chain was captured by sequencing in a study of blood T cell repertoires in COVID-19. The overall study: Samples taken during acute and convalescent COVID-19 were collected in the United States, Italy and Spain. In each case, the material was cDNA or gDNA derived from T cells, B-cell-depleted T cells, or PBMCs.

Germline loops: CDR1 LNHDA, CDR2 SQIVND (reference sequence). Trimming took off 3 bases at V and 4 bases at J, with 10 bases between the two ends. This CDR3 region has 14 residues. In the original processing: By means of reference gene primer amplification, nucleated cell counts were estimated. Sequenced by immunoSEQ multiplex PCR; TCRdb stores in-frame clones only, minus some. Clone size and the V and J calls come from that table; the DNA yielded D and trimming. This table holds 70,000 to 75,000 clones, roughly nine tenths found once. Source material: peripheral blood. The chain links TRBV19 to TRBJ1-3; D ambiguous. The TCR sequence derives from a human donor in a cohort sampled during active COVID-19. The CDR3 DNA reads TGTGCCAGTAGTATGAGAGGGTCCGGAAACACCATATATTTT. It specifies CASSMRGSGNTIYF.